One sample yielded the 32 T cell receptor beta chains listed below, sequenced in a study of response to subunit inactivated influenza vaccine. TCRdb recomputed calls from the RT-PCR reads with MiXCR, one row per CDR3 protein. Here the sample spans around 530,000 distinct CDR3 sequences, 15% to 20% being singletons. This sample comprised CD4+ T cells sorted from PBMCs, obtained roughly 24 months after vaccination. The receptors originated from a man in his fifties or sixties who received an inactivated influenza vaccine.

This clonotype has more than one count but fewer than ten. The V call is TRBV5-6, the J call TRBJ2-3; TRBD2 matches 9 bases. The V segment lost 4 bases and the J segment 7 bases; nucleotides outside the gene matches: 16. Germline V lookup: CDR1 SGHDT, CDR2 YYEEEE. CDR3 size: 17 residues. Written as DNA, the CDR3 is TGTGCCAGCAGCATCTACATATCGGCGGGAGGGCGAAATACGCAGTATTTT. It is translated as CASSIYISAGGRNTQYF.

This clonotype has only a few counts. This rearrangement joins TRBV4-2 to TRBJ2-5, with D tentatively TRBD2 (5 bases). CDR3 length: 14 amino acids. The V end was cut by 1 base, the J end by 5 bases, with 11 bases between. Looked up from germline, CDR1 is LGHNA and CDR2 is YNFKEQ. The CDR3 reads CASSQGTGRETQYF. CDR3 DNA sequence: TGTGCCAGCAGCCAAGGGACTGGGCGGGAGACCCAGTACTTC.

The CDR3 bases are TGTGCCAGCAGCTTAGCAGGGGGAACGCCGGGATCTGGCTACACCTTC. It yields the protein CASSLAGGTPGSGYTF. The V gene is TRBV7-2, the J gene TRBJ1-2; maybe TRBD1 (6 bases). This CDR3 has 16 amino acids. V shed 0 bases and J shed 7 bases, with 18 bases lying between them. The germline V gene encodes CDR1 SGHTA and CDR2 FQGNSA.

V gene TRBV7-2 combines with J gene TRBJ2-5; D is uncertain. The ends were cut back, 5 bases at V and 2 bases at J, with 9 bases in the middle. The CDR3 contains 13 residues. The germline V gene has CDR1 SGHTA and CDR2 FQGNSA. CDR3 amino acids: CASSAELQETQYF. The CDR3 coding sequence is TGTGCCAGCAGCGCCGAACTACAAGAGACCCAGTACTTC.

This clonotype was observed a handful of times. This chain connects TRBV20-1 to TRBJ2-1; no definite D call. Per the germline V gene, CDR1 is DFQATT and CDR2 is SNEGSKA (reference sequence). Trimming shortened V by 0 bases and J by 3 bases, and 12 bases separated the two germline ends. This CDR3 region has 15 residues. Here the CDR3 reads CSARESAGYYNEQFF. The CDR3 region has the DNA TGCAGTGCTAGAGAATCGGCAGGTTACTACAATGAGCAGTTCTTC.

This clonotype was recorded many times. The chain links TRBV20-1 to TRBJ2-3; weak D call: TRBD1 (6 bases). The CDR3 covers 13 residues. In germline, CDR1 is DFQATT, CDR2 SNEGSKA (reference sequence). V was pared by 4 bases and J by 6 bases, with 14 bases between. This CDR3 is CSATDRPPDTQYF. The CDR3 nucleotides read TGCAGTGCTACCGACAGGCCCCCCGATACGCAGTATTTT.

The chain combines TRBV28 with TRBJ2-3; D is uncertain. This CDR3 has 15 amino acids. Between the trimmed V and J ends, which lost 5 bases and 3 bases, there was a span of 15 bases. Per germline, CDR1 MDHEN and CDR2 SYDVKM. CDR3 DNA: TGTGCCAGCAGTCCGATTTCGGTTTGGACAGATACGCAGTATTTT. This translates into CASSPISVWTDTQYF.

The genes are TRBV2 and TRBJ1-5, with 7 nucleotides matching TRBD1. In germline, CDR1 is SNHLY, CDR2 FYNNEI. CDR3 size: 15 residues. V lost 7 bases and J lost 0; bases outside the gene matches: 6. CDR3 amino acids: CASTTNRGSNQPQHF. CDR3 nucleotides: TGTGCCAGCACTACGAACAGGGGTAGCAATCAGCCCCAGCATTTT.

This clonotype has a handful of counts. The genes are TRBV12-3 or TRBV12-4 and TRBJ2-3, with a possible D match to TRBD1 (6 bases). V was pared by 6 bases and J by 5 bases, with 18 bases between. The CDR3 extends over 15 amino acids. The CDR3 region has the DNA TGTGCCAGCAGCCGGGACACTTCAATGGGAGATACGCAGTATTTT. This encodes CASSRDTSMGDTQYF.

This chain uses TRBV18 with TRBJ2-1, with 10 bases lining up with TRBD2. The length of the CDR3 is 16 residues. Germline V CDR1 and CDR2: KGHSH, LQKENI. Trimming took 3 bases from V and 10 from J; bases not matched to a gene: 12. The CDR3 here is CASSPPGSGGAKEQFF. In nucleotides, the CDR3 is TGTGCCAGCTCACCGCCTGGCAGCGGGGGGGCAAAGGAGCAGTTCTTC.

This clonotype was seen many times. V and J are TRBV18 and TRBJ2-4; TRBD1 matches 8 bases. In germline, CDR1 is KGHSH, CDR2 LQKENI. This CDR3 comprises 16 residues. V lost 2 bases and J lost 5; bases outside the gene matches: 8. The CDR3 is CASSPSQNRGENIQYF. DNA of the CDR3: TGTGCCAGCTCACCAAGCCAAAACAGGGGGGAAAACATTCAGTACTTC.

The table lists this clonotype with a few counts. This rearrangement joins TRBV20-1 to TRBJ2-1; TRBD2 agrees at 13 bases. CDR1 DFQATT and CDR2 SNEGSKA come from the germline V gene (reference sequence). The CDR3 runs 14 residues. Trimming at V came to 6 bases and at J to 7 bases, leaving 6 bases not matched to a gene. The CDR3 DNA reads TGCAGTGCCGTCCCGGGACTAGCGGGGAATGAGCAGTTCTTC. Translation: CSAVPGLAGNEQFF.

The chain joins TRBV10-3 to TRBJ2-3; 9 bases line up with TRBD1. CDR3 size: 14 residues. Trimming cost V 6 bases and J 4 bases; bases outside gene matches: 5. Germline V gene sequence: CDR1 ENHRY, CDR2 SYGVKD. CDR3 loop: CAIRDGTGSDTQYF. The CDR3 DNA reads TGTGCCATCAGGGATGGGACAGGGTCAGATACGCAGTATTTT.

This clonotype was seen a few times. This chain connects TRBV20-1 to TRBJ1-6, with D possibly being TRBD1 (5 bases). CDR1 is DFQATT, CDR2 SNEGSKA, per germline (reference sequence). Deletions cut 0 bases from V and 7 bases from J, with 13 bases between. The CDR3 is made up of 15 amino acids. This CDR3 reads CSARDQGPINSPLHF. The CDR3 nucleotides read TGCAGTGCTAGAGATCAGGGACCCATCAATTCACCCCTCCACTTT.

The CDR3 DNA reads TGCGCCAGCAGCTTTCGGGGGCGGGTCGGGCCGAAAGAGACCCAGTACTTC. Translated: CASSFRGRVGPKETQYF. The chain combines TRBV5-1 with TRBJ2-5; tentatively, D is TRBD1 or TRBD2 (6 bases each). The V end lost 2 bases, the J end lost 3 bases, and 20 bases lay between the germline ends. This CDR3 has 17 amino acids. The germline V gene has CDR1 SGHRS and CDR2 YFSETQ.

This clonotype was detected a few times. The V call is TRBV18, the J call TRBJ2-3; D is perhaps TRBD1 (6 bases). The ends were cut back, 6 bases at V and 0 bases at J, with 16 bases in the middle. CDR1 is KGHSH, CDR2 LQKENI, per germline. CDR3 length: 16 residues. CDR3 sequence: CASSPSTGVSTDTQYF. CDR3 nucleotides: TGTGCCAGCTCGCCCTCGACAGGAGTTAGCACAGATACGCAGTATTTT.

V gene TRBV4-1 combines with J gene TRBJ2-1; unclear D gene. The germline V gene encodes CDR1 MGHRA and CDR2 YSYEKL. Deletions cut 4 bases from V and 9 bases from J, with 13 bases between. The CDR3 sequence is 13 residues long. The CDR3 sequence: CASSRTDLAEQFF. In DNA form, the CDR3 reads TGCGCCAGCAGCCGAACGGACCTGGCTGAGCAGTTCTTC.

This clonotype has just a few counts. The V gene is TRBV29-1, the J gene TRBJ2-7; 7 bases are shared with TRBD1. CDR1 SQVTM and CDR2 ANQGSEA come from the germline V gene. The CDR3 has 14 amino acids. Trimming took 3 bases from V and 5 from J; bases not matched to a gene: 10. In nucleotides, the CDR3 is TGCAGCGTTGAGGCGACAGGGAAAATCAACGAGCAGTACTTC. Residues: CSVEATGKINEQYF.

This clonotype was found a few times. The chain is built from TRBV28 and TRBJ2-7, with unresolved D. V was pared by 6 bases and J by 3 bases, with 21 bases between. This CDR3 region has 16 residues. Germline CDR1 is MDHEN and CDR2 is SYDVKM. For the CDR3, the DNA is TGTGCCAGCAGCAGTCGATTTGTGAAGGTTGGCTACGAGCAGTACTTC. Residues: CASSSRFVKVGYEQYF.

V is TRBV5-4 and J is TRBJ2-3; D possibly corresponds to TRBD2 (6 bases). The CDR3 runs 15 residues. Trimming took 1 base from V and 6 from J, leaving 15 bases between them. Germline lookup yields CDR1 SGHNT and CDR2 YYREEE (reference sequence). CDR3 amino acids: CASSLQGTREDTQYF. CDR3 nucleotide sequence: TGTGCCAGCAGCTTGCAAGGGACTCGTGAGGATACGCAGTATTTT.

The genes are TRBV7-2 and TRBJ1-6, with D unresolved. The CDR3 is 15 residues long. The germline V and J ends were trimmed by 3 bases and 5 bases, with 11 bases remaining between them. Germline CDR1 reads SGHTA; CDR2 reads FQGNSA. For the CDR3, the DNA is TGTGCCAGCAGCTTCAACACAGTCGATAATTCACCCCTCCACTTT. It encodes CASSFNTVDNSPLHF.

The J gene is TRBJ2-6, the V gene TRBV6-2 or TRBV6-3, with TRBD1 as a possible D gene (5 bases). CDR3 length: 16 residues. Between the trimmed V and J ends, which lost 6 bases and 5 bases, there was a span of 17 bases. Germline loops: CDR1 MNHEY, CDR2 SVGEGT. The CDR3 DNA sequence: TGTGCCAGCAGACGCCTCACAGGCCCACGGGCCAACGTCCTGACTTTC. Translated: CASRRLTGPRANVLTF.

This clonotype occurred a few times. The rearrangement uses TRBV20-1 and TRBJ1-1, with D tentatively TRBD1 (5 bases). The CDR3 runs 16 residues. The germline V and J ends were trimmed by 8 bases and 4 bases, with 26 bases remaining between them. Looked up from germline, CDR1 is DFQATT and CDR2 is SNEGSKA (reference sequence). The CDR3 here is CSPTGGGIRGGTEAFF. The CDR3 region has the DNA TGCAGTCCTACGGGTGGGGGAATAAGAGGTGGCACTGAAGCTTTCTTT.

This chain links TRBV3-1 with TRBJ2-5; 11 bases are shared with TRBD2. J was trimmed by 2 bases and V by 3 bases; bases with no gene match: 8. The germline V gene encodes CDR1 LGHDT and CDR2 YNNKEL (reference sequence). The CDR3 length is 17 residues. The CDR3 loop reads CASSHLTSGDLQETQYF. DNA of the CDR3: TGTGCCAGCAGCCACCTGACTAGCGGGGATCTACAAGAGACCCAGTACTTC.

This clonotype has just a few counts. The CDR3 DNA reads as TGCGCCAGCAGCCAGGGGGGACTAGCGGGGTTAAGGCGCACAGATACGCAGTATTTT. Amino acids: CASSQGGLAGLRRTDTQYF. This chain connects TRBV4-1 to TRBJ2-3; 13 nucleotides align to TRBD2. The CDR3 extends over 19 amino acids. Germline CDR1 is MGHRA and CDR2 is YSYEKL. With V trimmed by 3 bases and J by 1 base, 10 bases remained unmatched.

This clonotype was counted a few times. The CDR3: CASLPLGLAEWGTQYF. The CDR3 DNA follows: TGTGCCAGCCTGCCACTGGGACTAGCGGAATGGGGTACGCAGTATTTT. The genes are TRBV21-1 and TRBJ2-3; the table's D call of TRBD2 was not tested on the DNA. TRBV21-1 is listed as a pseudogene. This CDR3 has 16 amino acids.

CDR3 region: CASSLWGDTQYF. CDR3 sequence (DNA): TGTGCCAGCAGTTTATGGGGAGATACGCAGTATTTT. The chain couples TRBV12-3 or TRBV12-4 to TRBJ2-3, with no clear D. This CDR3 is 12 amino acids long. V was pared by 2 bases and J by 5 bases, with 5 bases between.

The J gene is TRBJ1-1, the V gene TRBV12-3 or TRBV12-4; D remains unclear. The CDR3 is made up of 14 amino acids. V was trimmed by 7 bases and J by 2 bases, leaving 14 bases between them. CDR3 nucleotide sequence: TGTGCCAGCACCAAATTTGACCTTAACACTGAAGCTTTCTTT. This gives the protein CASTKFDLNTEAFF.

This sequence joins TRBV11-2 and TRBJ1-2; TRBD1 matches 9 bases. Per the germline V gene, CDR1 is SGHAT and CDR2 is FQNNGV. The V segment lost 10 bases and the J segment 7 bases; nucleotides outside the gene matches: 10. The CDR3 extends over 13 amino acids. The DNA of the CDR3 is TGTGCCACAACCGGGACAGGGAAAAGTGGCTACACCTTC. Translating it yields CATTGTGKSGYTF.

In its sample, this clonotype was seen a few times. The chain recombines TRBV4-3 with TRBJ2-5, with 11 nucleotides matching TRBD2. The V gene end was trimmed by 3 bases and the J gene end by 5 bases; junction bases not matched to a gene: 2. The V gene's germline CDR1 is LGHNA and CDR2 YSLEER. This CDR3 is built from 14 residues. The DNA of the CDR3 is TGCGCCAGCAGCCAGGTAGCGGGAGGGGAGACCCAGTACTTC. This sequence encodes CASSQVAGGETQYF.

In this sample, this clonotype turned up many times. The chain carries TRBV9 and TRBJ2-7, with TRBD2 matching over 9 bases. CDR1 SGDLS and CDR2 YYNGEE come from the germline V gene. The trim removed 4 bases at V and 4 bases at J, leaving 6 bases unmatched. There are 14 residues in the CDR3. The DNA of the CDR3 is TGTGCCAGCAGCCCAACCACTAGCGGGTACGAGCAGTACTTC. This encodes CASSPTTSGYEQYF.

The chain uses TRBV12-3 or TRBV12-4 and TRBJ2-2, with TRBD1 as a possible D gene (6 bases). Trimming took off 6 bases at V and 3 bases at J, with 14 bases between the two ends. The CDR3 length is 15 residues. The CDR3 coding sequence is TGTGCCAGCAGCCTGGACAGCTGGTACACCGGGGAGCTGTTTTTT. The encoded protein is CASSLDSWYTGELFF.